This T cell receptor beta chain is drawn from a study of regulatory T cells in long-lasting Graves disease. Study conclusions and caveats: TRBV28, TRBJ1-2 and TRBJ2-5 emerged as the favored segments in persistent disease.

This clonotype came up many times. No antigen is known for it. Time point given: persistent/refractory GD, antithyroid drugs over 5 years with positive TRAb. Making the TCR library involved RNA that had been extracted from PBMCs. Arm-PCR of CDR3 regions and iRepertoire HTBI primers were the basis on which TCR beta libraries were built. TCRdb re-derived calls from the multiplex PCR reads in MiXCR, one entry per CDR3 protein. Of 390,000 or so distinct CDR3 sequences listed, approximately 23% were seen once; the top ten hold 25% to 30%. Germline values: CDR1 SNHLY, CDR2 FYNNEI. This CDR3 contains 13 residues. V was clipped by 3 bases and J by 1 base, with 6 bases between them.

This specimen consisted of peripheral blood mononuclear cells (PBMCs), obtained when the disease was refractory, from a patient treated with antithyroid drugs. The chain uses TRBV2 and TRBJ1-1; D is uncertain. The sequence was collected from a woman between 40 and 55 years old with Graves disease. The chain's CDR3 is CASSEEENTEAFF. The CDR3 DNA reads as TGTGCCAGCAGTGAGGAGGAGAACACTGAAGCTTTCTTT.